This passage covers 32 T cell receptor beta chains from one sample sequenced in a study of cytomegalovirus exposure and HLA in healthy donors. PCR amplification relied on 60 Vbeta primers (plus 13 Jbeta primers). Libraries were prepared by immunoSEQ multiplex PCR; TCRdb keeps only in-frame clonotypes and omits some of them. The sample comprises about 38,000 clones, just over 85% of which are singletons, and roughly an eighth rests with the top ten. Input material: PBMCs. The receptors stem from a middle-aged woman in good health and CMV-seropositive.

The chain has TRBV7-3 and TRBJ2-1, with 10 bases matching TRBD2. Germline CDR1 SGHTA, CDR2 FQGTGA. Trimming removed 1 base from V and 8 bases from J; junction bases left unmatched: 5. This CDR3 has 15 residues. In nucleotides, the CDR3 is TGTGCCAGCAGCTTAAGGCTAGCGGGGGTGGATGAGCAGTTCTTC. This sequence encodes CASSLRLAGVDEQFF.

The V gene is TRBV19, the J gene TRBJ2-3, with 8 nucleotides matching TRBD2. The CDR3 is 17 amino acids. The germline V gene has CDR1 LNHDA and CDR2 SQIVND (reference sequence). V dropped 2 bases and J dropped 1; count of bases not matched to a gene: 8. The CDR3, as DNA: TGTGCCAGTAGTATATCCCCTTTACTAGCGGGCACAGATACGCAGTATTTT. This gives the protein CASSISPLLAGTDTQYF.

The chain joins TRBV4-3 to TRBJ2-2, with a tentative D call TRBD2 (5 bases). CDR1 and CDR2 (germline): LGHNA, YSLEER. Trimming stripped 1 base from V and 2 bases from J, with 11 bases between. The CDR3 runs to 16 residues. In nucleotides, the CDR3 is TGCGCCAGCAGCCAAGGGGGAGCGCCAAACACCGGGGAGCTGTTTTTT. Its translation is CASSQGGAPNTGELFF.

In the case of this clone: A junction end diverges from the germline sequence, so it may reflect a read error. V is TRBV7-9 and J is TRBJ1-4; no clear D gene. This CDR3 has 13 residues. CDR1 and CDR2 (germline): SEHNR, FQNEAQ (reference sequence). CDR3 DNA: TGTTCCAGCAGCTTCAAGAGTACTGAAAAACTGTTTTTT. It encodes CSSSFKSTEKLFF. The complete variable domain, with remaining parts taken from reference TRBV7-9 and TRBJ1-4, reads DTGVSQNPRHKITKRGQNVTFRCDPISEHNRLYWYRQTLGQGPEFLTYFQNEAQLEKSRLLSDRFSAERPKGSFSTLEIQRTEQGDSAMYLCSSSFKSTEKLFFGSGTQLSVL.

The CDR3 protein is CASSLRVGEKLFF. CDR3 nucleotide sequence: TGTGCCAGCAGCTTGAGGGTGGGGGAAAAACTGTTTTTT. The V and J genes are TRBV7-6 and TRBJ1-4; D is unresolved. From germline, CDR1 is SGHVS and CDR2 FNYEAQ. Trimming left V 3 bases short and J 8 bases short, with 10 bases between. This CDR3 comprises 13 residues.

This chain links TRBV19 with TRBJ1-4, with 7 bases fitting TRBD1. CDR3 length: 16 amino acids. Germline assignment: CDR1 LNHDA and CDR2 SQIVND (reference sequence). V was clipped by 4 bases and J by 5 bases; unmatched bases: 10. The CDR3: CASSKGGAGPNEKLFF. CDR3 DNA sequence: TGTGCCAGTAGTAAAGGGGGCGCAGGCCCGAATGAAAAACTGTTTTTT.

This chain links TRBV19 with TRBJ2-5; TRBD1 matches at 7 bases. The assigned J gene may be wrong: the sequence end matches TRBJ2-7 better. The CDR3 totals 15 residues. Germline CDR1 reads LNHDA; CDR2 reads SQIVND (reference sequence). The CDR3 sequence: CASRARAGGSYEQYF. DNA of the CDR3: TGTGCCAGTAGGGCCAGGGCAGGGGGTTCCTACGAGCAGTACTTC.

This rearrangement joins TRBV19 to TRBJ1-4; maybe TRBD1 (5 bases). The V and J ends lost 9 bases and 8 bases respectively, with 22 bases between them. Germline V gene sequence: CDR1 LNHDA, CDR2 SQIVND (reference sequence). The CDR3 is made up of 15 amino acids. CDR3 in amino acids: CASSLGGGLKEKLFF. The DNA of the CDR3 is TGTGCCAGCTCACTCGGCGGGGGTCTAAAGGAAAAACTGTTTTTT.

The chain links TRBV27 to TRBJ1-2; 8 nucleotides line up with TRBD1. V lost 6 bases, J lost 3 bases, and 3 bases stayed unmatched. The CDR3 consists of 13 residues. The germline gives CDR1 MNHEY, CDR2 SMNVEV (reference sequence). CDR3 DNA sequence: TGTGCCAGCAGGGGACAGGACCACTATGGCTACACCTTC. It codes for CASRGQDHYGYTF.

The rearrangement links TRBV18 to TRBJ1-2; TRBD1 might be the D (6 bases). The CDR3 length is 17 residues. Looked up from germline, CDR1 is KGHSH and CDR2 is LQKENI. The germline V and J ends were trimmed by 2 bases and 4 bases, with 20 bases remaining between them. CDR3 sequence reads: CASSPYSGQTGGYGYTF. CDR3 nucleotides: TGTGCCAGCTCACCATATTCCGGACAGACGGGAGGCTATGGCTACACCTTC.

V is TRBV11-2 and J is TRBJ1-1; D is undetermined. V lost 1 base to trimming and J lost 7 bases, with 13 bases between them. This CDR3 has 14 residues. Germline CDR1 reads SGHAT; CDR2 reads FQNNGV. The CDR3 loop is CASSLGPDNFEAFF. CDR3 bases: TGTGCCAGCAGCTTAGGACCTGACAATTTTGAAGCTTTCTTT.

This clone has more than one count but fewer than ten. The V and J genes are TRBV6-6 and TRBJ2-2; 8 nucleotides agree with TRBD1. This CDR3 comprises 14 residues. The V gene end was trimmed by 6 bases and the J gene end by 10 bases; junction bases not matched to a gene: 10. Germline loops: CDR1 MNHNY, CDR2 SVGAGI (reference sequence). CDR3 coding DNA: TGTGCCAGCAGCTTACAGGGGGGACCGGCGGAGCTGTTTTTT. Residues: CASSLQGGPAELFF.

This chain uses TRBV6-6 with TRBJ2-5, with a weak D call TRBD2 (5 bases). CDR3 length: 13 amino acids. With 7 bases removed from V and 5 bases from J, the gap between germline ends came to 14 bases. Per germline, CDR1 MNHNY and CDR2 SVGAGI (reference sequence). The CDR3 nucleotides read TGTGCCAGCATTCCCGTTGGCGGGGAGACCCAGTACTTC. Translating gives CASIPVGGETQYF.

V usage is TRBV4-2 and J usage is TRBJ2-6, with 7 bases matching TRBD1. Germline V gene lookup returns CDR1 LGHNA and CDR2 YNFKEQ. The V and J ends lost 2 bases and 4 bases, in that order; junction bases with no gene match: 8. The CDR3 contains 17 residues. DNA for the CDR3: TGTGCCAGCAGCCAATTAAACGAGGGGGCCGGGGCCAACGTCCTGACTTTC. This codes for CASSQLNEGAGANVLTF.

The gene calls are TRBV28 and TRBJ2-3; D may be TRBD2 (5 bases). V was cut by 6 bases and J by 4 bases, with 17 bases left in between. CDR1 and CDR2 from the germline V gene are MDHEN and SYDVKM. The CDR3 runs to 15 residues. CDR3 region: CASSLDLAAADTQYF. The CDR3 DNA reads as TGTGCCAGCAGCCTGGACTTAGCTGCGGCAGATACGCAGTATTTT.

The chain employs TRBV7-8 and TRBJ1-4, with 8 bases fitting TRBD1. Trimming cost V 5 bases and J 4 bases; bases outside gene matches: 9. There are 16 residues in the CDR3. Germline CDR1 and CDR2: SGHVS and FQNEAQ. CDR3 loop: CASSRRGTGFNEKLFF. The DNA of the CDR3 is TGTGCCAGCAGCCGCCGTGGGACAGGTTTTAATGAAAAACTGTTTTTT. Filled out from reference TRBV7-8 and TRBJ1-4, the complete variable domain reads GAGVSQSPRYKVAKRGQDVALRCDPISGHVSLFWYQQALGQGPEFLTYFQNEAQLDKSGLPSDRFFAERPEGSVSTLKIQRTQQEDSAVYLCASSRRGTGFNEKLFFGSGTQLSVL.

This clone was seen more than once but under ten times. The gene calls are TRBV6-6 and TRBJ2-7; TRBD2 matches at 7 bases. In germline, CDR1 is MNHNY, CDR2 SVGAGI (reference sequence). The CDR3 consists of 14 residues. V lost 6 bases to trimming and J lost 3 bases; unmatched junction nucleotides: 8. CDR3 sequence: CASSPGGRGYEQYF. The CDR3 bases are TGTGCCAGCAGCCCGGGAGGACGAGGCTACGAGCAGTACTTC.

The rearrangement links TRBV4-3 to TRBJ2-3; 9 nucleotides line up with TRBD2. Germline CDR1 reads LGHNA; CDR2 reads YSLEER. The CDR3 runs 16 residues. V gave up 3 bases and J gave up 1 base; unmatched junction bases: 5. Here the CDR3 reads CASSQSGGRGTDTQYF. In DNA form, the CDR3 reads TGCGCCAGCAGCCAGAGCGGGGGGAGAGGCACAGATACGCAGTATTTT.

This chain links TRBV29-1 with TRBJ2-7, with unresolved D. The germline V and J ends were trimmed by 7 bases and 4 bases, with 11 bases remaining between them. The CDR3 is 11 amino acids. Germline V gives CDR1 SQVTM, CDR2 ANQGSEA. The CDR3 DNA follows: TGCAGCGCCACGTCGGGTTACGAGCAGTACTTC. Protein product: CSATSGYEQYF.

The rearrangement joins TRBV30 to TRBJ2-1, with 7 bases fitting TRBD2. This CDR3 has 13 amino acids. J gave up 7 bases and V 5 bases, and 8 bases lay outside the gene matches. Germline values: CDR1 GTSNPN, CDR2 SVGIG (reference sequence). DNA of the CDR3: TGTGCCTGGGAATCGGGAGCGGGGAATGAGCAGTTCTTC. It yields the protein CAWESGAGNEQFF.

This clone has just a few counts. In nucleotides, the CDR3 is TGTGCCAGCCGACGAAGGGGCTCCTACGAGCAGTACTTC. It yields the protein CASRRRGSYEQYF. The chain recombines TRBV6-5 with TRBJ2-7; perhaps TRBD1 as D (5 bases). V lost 8 bases and J lost 0, with 11 bases in between. Germline assignment: CDR1 MNHEY and CDR2 SVGAGI. This CDR3 is built from 13 residues.

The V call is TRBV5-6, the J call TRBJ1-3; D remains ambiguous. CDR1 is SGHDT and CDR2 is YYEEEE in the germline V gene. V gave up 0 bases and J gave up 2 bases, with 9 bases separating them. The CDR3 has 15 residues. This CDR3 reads CASSLGYTAGNTIYF. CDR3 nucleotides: TGTGCCAGCAGCTTGGGGTACACCGCTGGAAACACCATATATTTT.

CDR3 region: CASSFRNYGYTF. CDR3 nucleotides: TGTGCCAGCAGCTTCAGGAACTATGGCTACACCTTC. The chain employs TRBV7-2 and TRBJ1-2; no clear D. The germline gives CDR1 SGHTA, CDR2 FQGNSA. Trimming took 3 bases from V and 2 from J, leaving 4 bases between them. CDR3 length equals 12 residues.

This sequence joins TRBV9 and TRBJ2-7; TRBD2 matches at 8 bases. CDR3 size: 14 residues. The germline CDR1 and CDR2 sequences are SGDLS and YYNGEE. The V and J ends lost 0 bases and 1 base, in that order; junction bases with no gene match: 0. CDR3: CASSVGLASYEQYF. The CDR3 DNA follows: TGTGCCAGCAGCGTAGGACTAGCGTCCTACGAGCAGTACTTC.

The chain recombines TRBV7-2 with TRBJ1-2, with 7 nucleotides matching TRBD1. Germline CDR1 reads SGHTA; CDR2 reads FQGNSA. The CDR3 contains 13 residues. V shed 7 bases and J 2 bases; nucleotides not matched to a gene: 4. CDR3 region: CASTTDRNYGYTF. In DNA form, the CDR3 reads TGTGCCAGCACCACGGACAGGAACTATGGCTACACCTTC.

DNA for the CDR3: TGTGCCAGCAGTCCACCAGGGGGTTGGAATCAGCCCCAGCATTTT. Its protein is CASSPPGGWNQPQHF. This sequence joins TRBV27 and TRBJ1-5, with 7 bases that match TRBD1. Germline V lookup: CDR1 MNHEY, CDR2 SMNVEV (reference sequence). The junction had 8 bases not matched to a gene; V was cut back by 5 bases and J by 4 bases. The CDR3 loop spans 15 amino acids.

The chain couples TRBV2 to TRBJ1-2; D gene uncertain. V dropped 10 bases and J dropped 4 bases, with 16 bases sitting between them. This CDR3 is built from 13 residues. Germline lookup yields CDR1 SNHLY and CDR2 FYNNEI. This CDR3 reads CATSFEASYGYTF. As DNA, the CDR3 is TGTGCCACCTCGTTCGAGGCAAGCTATGGCTACACCTTC.

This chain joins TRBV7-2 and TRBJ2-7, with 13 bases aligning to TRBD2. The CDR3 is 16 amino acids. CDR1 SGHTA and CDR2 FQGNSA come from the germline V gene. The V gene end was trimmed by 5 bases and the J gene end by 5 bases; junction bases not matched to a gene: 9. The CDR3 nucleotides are TGTGCCAGCAGCGGCGGGGGACTAGCGGGGTCCCACGAGCAGTACTTC. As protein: CASSGGGLAGSHEQYF.

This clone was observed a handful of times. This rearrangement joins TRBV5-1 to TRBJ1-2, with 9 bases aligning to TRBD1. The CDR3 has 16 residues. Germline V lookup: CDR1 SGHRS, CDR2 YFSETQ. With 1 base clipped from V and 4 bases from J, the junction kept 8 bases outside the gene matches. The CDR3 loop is CASSLSLPGQGYGYTF. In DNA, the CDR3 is TGCGCCAGCAGCTTGTCCCTCCCGGGACAGGGCTATGGCTACACCTTC.

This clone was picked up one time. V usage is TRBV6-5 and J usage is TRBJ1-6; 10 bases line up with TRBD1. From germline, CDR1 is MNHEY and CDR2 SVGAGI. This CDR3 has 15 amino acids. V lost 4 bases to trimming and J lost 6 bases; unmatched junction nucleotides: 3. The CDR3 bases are TGTGCCAGCAGTTTCGGACAGGGGGGTAATTCACCCCTCCACTTT. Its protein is CASSFGQGGNSPLHF.

CDR3 nucleotide sequence: TGTGCCACCAGAGGGGGTGATCAGCCCCAGCATTTT. Protein product: CATRGGDQPQHF. V gene TRBV15 combines with J gene TRBJ1-5; maybe TRBD1 (6 bases). The germline V and J ends were trimmed by 6 bases and 5 bases, with 8 bases remaining between them. From germline, CDR1 is LNHNV and CDR2 YYDKDF (reference sequence). This CDR3 region has 12 residues. The complete variable domain, with remaining parts taken from reference TRBV15 and TRBJ1-5, reads DAMVIQNPRYQVTQFGKPVTLSCSQTLNHNVMYWYQQKSSQAPKLLFHYYDKDFNNEADTPDNFQSRRPNTSFCFLDIRSPGLGDTAMYLCATRGGDQPQHFGDGTRLSIL.

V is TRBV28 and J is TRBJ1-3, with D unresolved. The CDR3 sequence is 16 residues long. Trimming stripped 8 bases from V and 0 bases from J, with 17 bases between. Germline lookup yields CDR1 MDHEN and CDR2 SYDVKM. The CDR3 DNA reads TGTGCCAGCGGACCAGGAAGGAGGAACTCTGGAAACACCATATATTTT. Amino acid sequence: CASGPGRRNSGNTIYF. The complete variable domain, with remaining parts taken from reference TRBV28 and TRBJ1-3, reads DVKVTQSSRYLVKRTGEKVFLECVQDMDHENMFWYRQDPGLGLRLIYFSYDVKMKEKGDIPEGYSVSREKKERFSLILESASTNQTSMYLCASGPGRRNSGNTIYFGEGSWLTVV.